Following are 20 T cell receptor beta chains from one sample sequenced in a study of blood T cell repertoires in COVID-19. Libraries were prepared by immunoSEQ multiplex PCR; TCRdb keeps only in-frame clonotypes and omits some of them. The table includes 140,000 to 150,000 clones, roughly 88% detected once. Sequencing was done on a sample of peripheral blood. The receptors derive from a woman in her sixties with COVID-19, enrolled during active disease.

The CDR3 reads CASTTGSRTDTQYF. The CDR3 DNA reads TGCGCCAGTACGACAGGTTCTCGCACAGATACGCAGTATTTT. The rearrangement uses TRBV5-1 and TRBJ2-3, with a possible D match to TRBD1 (6 bases). The V and J ends lost 8 bases and 1 base respectively, with 14 bases between them. The CDR3 covers 14 residues. CDR1 SGHRS and CDR2 YFSETQ come from the germline V gene.

The rearrangement uses TRBV4-1 and TRBJ1-1; no reliable D call. Germline V gene lookup returns CDR1 MGHRA and CDR2 YSYEKL. Trimming left V 4 bases short and J 4 bases short, with 16 bases between. This CDR3 region has 15 residues. CDR3 amino acids: CASSPYGDGSTEAFF. CDR3 bases: TGCGCCAGCAGCCCGTATGGGGATGGGAGCACTGAAGCTTTCTTT.

The chain joins TRBV3-1 (or the pseudogene TRBV3-2) to TRBJ2-5; D may be TRBD1 (6 bases). From germline, CDR1 is LGHDT and CDR2 YNNKEL (reference sequence). The CDR3 runs to 15 residues. V lost 1 base, J lost 2 bases, and 11 bases lay in between. The CDR3 region is CASSQGTVGQETQYF. The CDR3, as DNA: TGTGCCAGCAGCCAAGGGACAGTGGGACAAGAGACCCAGTACTTC.

The chain combines TRBV6-5 with TRBJ1-3; D is unclear. This CDR3 region has 16 residues. Germline V lookup: CDR1 MNHEY, CDR2 SVGAGI. V was pared by 0 bases and J by 2 bases, with 11 bases between. CDR3 residues: CASSYSMPGTGNTIYF. CDR3 DNA sequence: TGTGCCAGCAGTTACTCGATGCCGGGGACTGGAAACACCATATATTTT.

The chain employs TRBV7-9 and TRBJ1-1; 7 nucleotides agree with TRBD1. The CDR3 length is 17 residues. Germline V lookup: CDR1 SEHNR, CDR2 FQNEAQ (reference sequence). V lost 0 bases and J lost 2; bases outside the gene matches: 9. CDR3 in amino acids: CASSLAYRHRGNTEAFF. The CDR3 DNA reads TGTGCCAGCAGCTTAGCATACAGGCACAGGGGAAACACTGAAGCTTTCTTT.

By frequency in the sample, this clone is medium-sized. The chain recombines TRBV5-6 with TRBJ2-7, with D unclear. Germline V gene sequence: CDR1 SGHDT, CDR2 YYEEEE. The V end was cut by 2 bases, the J end by 6 bases, with 15 bases between. The CDR3 length is 14 residues. The CDR3 protein is CASSFTFTWAEQYF. The CDR3 coding sequence is TGTGCCAGCAGCTTTACCTTCACCTGGGCCGAGCAGTACTTC.

The chain has TRBV15 and TRBJ2-5, with 9 positions matching TRBD1. The CDR3 length is 15 residues. V lost 3 bases to trimming and J lost 5 bases; unmatched junction nucleotides: 7. Germline loops: CDR1 LNHNV, CDR2 YYDKDF (reference sequence). The CDR3 reads CATSSRTGELETQYF. The CDR3 nucleotides are TGTGCCACCAGCAGCCGGACAGGGGAGTTGGAGACCCAGTACTTC. The entire variable domain, with the rest obtained from reference TRBV15 and TRBJ2-5, is as follows: DAMVIQNPRYQVTQFGKPVTLSCSQTLNHNVMYWYQQKSSQAPKLLFHYYDKDFNNEADTPDNFQSRRPNTSFCFLDIRSPGLGDTAMYLCATSSRTGELETQYFGPGTRLLVL.

V is TRBV7-2 and J is TRBJ2-1; 15 nucleotides agree with TRBD2. V shed 1 base and J 4 bases; nucleotides not matched to a gene: 8. This CDR3 has 19 amino acids. Germline V gene lookup returns CDR1 SGHTA and CDR2 FQGNSA. The CDR3 sequence is CASSLEKGTSGGPYNEQFF. CDR3 DNA: TGTGCCAGCAGCTTAGAAAAAGGGACTAGCGGGGGGCCTTACAATGAGCAGTTCTTC.

This rearrangement joins TRBV3-1 (or the pseudogene TRBV3-2) to TRBJ2-3; 8 bases are shared with TRBD2. Germline CDR1 reads LGHDT; CDR2 reads YNNKEL (reference sequence). With 4 bases clipped from V and 4 bases from J, the junction kept 7 bases outside the gene matches. The CDR3 runs to 15 residues. The CDR3 reads CASSRGLVVSDTQYF. The CDR3 DNA is TGTGCCAGCAGCCGGGGACTAGTGGTATCAGATACGCAGTATTTT.

The V and J genes are TRBV2 and TRBJ2-2; 11 nucleotides line up with TRBD1. CDR3 length: 19 residues. The V gene end was trimmed by 6 bases and the J gene end by 0 bases; junction bases not matched to a gene: 12. Germline CDR1 SNHLY, CDR2 FYNNEI. CDR3 sequence (DNA): TGTGCCAGCAGATGGACAGGGGGCGCGGCCCTAACGAACACCGGGGAGCTGTTTTTT. Its translation is CASRWTGGAALTNTGELFF.

This rearrangement joins TRBV7-3 to TRBJ2-1; D remains ambiguous. Trimming removed 5 bases from V and 16 bases from J, with 24 bases in between. CDR3 length: 14 residues. Germline V gives CDR1 SGHTA, CDR2 FQGTGA. The chain's CDR3 is CASSPPTPSDLGFF. CDR3 in DNA: TGTGCCAGCAGCCCACCGACCCCGAGCGACCTAGGATTCTTC.

This chain connects TRBV14 to TRBJ1-1, with 7 bases aligning to TRBD1. CDR1 and CDR2 (germline): SGHDN, FVKESK. Trimming removed 4 bases from V and 2 bases from J; junction bases left unmatched: 4. This CDR3 is 14 amino acids long. The CDR3 region is CASSLGDSNTEAFF. The DNA for the CDR3 is TGTGCCAGCAGCCTAGGGGACAGTAACACTGAAGCTTTCTTT.

This clone was recorded a few times. The gene calls are TRBV29-1 and TRBJ1-5, with a possible D match to TRBD1 (5 bases). The CDR3 sequence is 13 residues long. Germline V lookup: CDR1 SQVTM, CDR2 ANQGSEA. V shed 6 bases and J shed 3 bases, with 12 bases lying between them. The CDR3 region has the DNA TGCAGCGTCACCGACAGTTACAATCAGCCCCAGCATTTT. Residues: CSVTDSYNQPQHF.

Worth noting for this clone: This specimen includes other DNA sequences encoding the same CDR3. The chain recombines TRBV7-3 with TRBJ1-1; D is uncertain. The CDR3 runs to 13 residues. Germline-derived CDR1 and CDR2 are SGHTA and FQGTGA. V lost 3 bases and J 0 bases, leaving 5 bases between the germline ends. The CDR3: CASSLSVNTEAFF. The CDR3 coding sequence is TGTGCCAGCAGCTTGTCGGTGAACACTGAAGCTTTCTTT.

The rearrangement links TRBV28 to TRBJ1-1, with a tentative D call TRBD1 (6 bases). Germline loops: CDR1 MDHEN, CDR2 SYDVKM. V lost 3 bases to trimming and J lost 0 bases, with 11 bases between them. The CDR3 is made up of 15 amino acids. The CDR3 coding sequence is TGTGCCAGCAGTTTGGCCGACAGGCTGAACACTGAAGCTTTCTTT. Translation: CASSLADRLNTEAFF.

The rearrangement uses TRBV11-2 and TRBJ2-6; 7 positions match TRBD1. The V gene end was trimmed by 6 bases and the J gene end by 2 bases; junction bases not matched to a gene: 7. The CDR3 runs 16 residues. Germline CDR1 is SGHAT and CDR2 is FQNNGV. CDR3 nucleotide sequence: TGTGCCAGCAGACCACTAGGGGGCGCTGGGGCCAACGTCCTGACTTTC. It specifies CASRPLGGAGANVLTF.

This chain joins TRBV10-3 and TRBJ1-4, with TRBD1 matching 9 bases. Germline V gene lookup returns CDR1 ENHRY and CDR2 SYGVKD. The CDR3 has 15 amino acids. V gave up 6 bases and J gave up 6 bases; unmatched junction bases: 8. The CDR3, as DNA: TGTGCCATCAGCCTGGGGACAGGGAGGGATGAAAAACTGTTTTTT. Protein sequence: CAISLGTGRDEKLFF.

The chain has TRBV9 and TRBJ1-1; 8 bases map to TRBD1. After removal of 4 bases from V and 0 bases from J, the junction contained 8 bases not matched to a gene. From germline, CDR1 is SGDLS and CDR2 YYNGEE. This CDR3 is 16 amino acids long. The CDR3 here is CASSTGQGLMNTEAFF. As DNA, the CDR3 is TGTGCCAGCAGCACTGGACAGGGCCTCATGAACACTGAAGCTTTCTTT.

The chain recombines TRBV7-3 with TRBJ2-3; D perhaps matches TRBD2 (5 bases). V was clipped by 4 bases and J by 1 base, with 6 bases between them. Per germline, CDR1 SGHTA and CDR2 FQGTGA. This CDR3 spans 13 amino acids. In nucleotides, the CDR3 is TGTGCCAGCAGCTGGACTGGCACAGATACGCAGTATTTT. It encodes CASSWTGTDTQYF.

This chain joins TRBV10-1 and TRBJ2-1, with 10 nucleotides matching TRBD2. Per germline, CDR1 WNHNN and CDR2 SYGVQD (reference sequence). The junction had 4 bases not matched to a gene; V was cut back by 6 bases and J by 11 bases. This CDR3 region has 12 residues. CDR3: CASSGSGGQQFF. Written as DNA, the CDR3 is TGCGCCAGCAGCGGTAGCGGGGGGCAGCAGTTCTTC.